This T cell receptor (beta chain) was captured in a study of blood T cells in healthy people across ages. Study-level findings and limits: The unsorted PBMCs prevented any conclusive comparison of naive versus antigen-experienced cells.

With a J-beta primer mix and a sample-barcoded 5' primer, a second PCR ran 7 to 11 cycles. TCRdb re-derived calls from the 5' RACE reads in MiXCR, one entry per CDR3 protein. The sample includes approximately 770,000 distinct CDR3 sequences, 55% to 70% of them seen just once. Caucasian individuals from Russia who were healthy and aged about 6 to 95 acted as donors. Of note for this clonotype: Antigen unknown.

This TCR was recovered from a young man in good health. Sequencing was carried out using blood.

CDR3 bases: TGTGCCAGCAGTCCAAACATAATTGCTGCAACTAATGAAAAACTGTTTTTT. As protein: CASSPNIIAATNEKLFF. J is TRBJ1-4 and V is TRBV27, with D unclear. With 5 bases removed from V and 0 bases from J, the gap between germline ends came to 16 bases. This CDR3 is built from 17 residues. Germline loops: CDR1 MNHEY, CDR2 SMNVEV (reference sequence).